This TCR beta chain is drawn from a study of blood T cell repertoires in COVID-19. The wider study: Samples taken during acute and convalescent COVID-19 were collected in the United States, Italy and Spain. T cells, B-cell-depleted T cells, or PBMCs supplied cDNA or gDNA.

Original methodology: Researchers report that nucleated cell counts were estimated from reference gene primer amplification. Sequencing was performed with immunoSEQ multiplex PCR; in TCRdb, only in-frame clones are kept and a portion is missing. The D gene and trimming were derived from the DNA, and the V and J assignments and clone size from that table. The repertoire has roughly 250,000 clones, about nine tenths of them found once; the top ten carry approximately 3.7%. Per the germline V gene, CDR1 is MNHEY and CDR2 is SVGAGI. Trimming took 1 base from V and 7 from J, leaving 16 bases between them. The CDR3 runs to 15 residues.

The sample was peripheral blood. This TCR was recovered from a man aged 60 to 69 who had recovered from COVID-19. The V and J genes are TRBV6-5 and TRBJ1-2; possibly TRBD1 for D (5 bases). CDR3: CASSYLPAGKGGYTF. The DNA for the CDR3 is TGTGCCAGCAGTTACTTACCGGCAGGGAAAGGTGGCTACACCTTC.